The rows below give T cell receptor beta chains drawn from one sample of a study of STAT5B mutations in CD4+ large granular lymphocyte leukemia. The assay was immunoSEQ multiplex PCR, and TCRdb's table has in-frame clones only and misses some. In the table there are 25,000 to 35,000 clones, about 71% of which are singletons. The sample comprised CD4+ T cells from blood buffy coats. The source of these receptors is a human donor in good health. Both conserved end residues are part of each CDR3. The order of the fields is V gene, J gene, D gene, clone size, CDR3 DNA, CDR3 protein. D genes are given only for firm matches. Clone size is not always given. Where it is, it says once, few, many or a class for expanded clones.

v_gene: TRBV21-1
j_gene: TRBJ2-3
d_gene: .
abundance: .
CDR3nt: TGTGCCAGCAGCAAAGCGCTCAGGGGGCTCGGTACGCAGTATTTT
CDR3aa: CASSKALRGLGTQYF

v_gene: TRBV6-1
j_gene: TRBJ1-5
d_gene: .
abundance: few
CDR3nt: TGTGCCAGCAGTTTTAAACAGGAGCAGCCCCAGCATTTT
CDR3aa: CASSFKQEQPQHF

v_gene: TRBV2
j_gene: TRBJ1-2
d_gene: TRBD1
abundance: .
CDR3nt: TGTGCCAGCAGTGGAGGACAGGGGGTGTATGGCTACACCTTC
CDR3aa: CASSGGQGVYGYTF

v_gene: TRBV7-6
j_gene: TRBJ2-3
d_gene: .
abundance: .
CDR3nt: TGTGCCAGCAGCTCCACCCCAACGTCCAGCCCCACAGATACGCAGTATTTT
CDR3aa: CASSSTPTSSPTDTQYF

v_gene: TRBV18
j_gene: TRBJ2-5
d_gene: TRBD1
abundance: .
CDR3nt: TGTGCCAGCTCACCTCGACAGGGGGCTGGGGAGACCCAGTACTTC
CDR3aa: CASSPRQGAGETQYF

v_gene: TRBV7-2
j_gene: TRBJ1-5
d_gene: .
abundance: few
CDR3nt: TGTGCCAGCAGCTTCCAATCTGCCCAGCCCCAGCATTTT
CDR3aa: CASSFQSAQPQHF

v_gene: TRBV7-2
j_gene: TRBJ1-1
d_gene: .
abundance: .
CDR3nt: TGTGCCAGCAGCTTAAAAGGGGGGGGCACTGAAGCTTTCTTT
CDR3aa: CASSLKGGGTEAFF

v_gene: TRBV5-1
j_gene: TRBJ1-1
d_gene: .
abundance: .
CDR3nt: TGCGCCAGCAGCCTCGGTTTAACTGAAGCTTTCTTT
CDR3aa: CASSLGLTEAFF

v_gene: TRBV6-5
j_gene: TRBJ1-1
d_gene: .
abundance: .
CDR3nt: TGTGCCAGCAGGGGTACATCCGTCACCAGCACTGAAGCTTTCTTT
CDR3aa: CASRGTSVTSTEAFF

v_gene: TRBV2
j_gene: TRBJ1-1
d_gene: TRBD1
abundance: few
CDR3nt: TGTGCCAGCAGCATACAGGGGGCGGGGACTGAAGCTTTCTTT
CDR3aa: CASSIQGAGTEAFF

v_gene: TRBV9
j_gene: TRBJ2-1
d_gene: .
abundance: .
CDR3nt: TGTGCCAGCAGCGTAGTCGATTGGGGGAGGAATGAGCAGTTCTTC
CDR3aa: CASSVVDWGRNEQFF

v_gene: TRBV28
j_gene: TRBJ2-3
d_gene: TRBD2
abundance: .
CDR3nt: TGTGCCAGCGGGAGGACTAGCGGGGGGGCGAGCACAGATACGCAGTATTTT
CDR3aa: CASGRTSGGASTDTQYF

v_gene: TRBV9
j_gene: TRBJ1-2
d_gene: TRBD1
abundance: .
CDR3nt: TGTGCCAGCAGCACAGACGACAGGGGGTATGGCTACACCTTC
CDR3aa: CASSTDDRGYGYTF

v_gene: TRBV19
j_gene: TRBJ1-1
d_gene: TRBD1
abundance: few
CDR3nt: TGTGCCAGTATCCCCCCGGGACAGGAGAGTGAAGCTTTCTTT
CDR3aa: CASIPPGQESEAFF

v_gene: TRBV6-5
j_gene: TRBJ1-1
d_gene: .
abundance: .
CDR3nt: TGTGCCAGCAGTGAAGTCGGGGGGGCTTTCTTT
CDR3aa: CASSEVGGAFF

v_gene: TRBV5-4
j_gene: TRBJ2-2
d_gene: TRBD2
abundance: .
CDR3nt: TGTGCCAGCAGCTCTCCAGGGAGCGGGGTAATCACCGGGGAGCTGTTTTTT
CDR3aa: CASSSPGSGVITGELFF

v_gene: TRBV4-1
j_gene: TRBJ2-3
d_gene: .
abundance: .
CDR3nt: TGCGCCAGCAGCCAAGATCGTTCCGGACCTAGCACAGATACGCAGTATTTT
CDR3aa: CASSQDRSGPSTDTQYF

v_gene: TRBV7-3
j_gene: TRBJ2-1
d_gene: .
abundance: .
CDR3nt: TGTGCCAGCAGCTTAAATAGTCGCGTAGGGTCTGAGCAGTTCTTC
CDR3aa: CASSLNSRVGSEQFF

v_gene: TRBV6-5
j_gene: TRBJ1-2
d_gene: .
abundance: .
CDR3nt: TGTGCCAGCAGTCCTGGGGTCTGGGGCTACACCTTC
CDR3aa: CASSPGVWGYTF

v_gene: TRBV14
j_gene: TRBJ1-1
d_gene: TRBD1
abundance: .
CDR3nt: TGTGCCAGCAGCCAGTATCAGGGGGACTTGGATGGGGCTTTCTTT
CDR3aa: CASSQYQGDLDGAFF

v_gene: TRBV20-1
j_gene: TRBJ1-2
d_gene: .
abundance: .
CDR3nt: TGCAGTGCTAGAGACCCTGGGACCTTC
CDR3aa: CSARDPGTF

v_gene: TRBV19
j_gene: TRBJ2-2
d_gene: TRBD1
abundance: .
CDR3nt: TGTGCCAGTCGCGGACAGGGGAACACCGGGGAGCTGTTTTTT
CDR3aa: CASRGQGNTGELFF

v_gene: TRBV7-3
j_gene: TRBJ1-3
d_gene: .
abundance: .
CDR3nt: TGTGCCAGCACAAGGAGGGGACCGAGCTCTGGAAACACCATATATTTT
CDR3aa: CASTRRGPSSGNTIYF

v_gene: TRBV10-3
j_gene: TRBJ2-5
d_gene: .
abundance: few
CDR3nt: TGTGCCATCAGTGAGGGCAGGGGCTTGGAGACCCAGTACTTC
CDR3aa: CAISEGRGLETQYF

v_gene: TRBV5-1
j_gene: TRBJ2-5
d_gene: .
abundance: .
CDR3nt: TGCGCCAGCAGCTCCACGGACTCGGAAGAGACCCAGTACTTC
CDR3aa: CASSSTDSEETQYF

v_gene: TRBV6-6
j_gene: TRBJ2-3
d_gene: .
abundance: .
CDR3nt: TGTGCCTCCTTCCAGTCGGGGACAGATACGCAGTATTTT
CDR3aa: CASFQSGTDTQYF

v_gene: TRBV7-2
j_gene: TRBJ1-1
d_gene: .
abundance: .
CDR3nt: TGTGCCAGCAGCTTAGGTGGGTTAACTGAAGCTTTCTTT
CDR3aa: CASSLGGLTEAFF

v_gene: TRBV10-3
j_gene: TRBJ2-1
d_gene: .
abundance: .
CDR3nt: TGTGCCATCAGTGAAGGTACAACGTACAATGAGCAGTTCTTC
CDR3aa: CAISEGTTYNEQFF

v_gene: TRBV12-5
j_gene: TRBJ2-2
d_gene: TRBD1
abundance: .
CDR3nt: TGTGCTAGTGGTCAATTGACAGGGGCAAAACTCACCGGGGAGCTGTTTTTT
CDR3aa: CASGQLTGAKLTGELFF

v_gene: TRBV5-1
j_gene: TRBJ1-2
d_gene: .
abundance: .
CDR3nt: TGCGCCAGCAGCTCTTCAGCCGATCCACCGGGGGGCTACACCTTC
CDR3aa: CASSSSADPPGGYTF

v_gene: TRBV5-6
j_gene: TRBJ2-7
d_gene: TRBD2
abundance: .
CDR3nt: TGTGCCAGCAGCATGTCAGGGTTAGCGGGGGGTTACGAGCAGTACTTC
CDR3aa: CASSMSGLAGGYEQYF

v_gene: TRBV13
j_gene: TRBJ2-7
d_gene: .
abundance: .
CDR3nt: TGTGCCAGCAGCTTCCGAGGGTCTTCCTACGAGCAGTACTTC
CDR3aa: CASSFRGSSYEQYF

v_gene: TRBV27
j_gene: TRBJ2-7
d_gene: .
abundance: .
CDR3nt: TGTGCCAGCAGTTTATCGCGGGGCGCCTACGAGCAGTACTTC
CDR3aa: CASSLSRGAYEQYF

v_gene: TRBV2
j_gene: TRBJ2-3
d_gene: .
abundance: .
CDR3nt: TGTGCCAGGACAGGCCTCACAGATACGCAGTATTTT
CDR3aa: CARTGLTDTQYF

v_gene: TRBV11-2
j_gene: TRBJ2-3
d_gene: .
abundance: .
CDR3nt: TGTGCCAGCAGCTTAGACGGGCCCACAGATACGCAGTATTTT
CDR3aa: CASSLDGPTDTQYF

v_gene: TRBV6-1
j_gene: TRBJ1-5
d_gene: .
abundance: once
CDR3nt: TGTGCCAGCAGGGACCGGGACGGCAATCAGCCCCAGCATTTT
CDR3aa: CASRDRDGNQPQHF

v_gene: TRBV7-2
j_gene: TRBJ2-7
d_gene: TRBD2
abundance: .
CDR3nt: TGTGCCAGCAGCCCTAGCGGGGGGGACTACGAGCAGTACTTC
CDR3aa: CASSPSGGDYEQYF

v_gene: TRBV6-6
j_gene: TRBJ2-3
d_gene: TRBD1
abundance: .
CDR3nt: TGTGCCAGCGCAACGGGACAGGGGCCCACAGATACGCAGTATTTT
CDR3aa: CASATGQGPTDTQYF

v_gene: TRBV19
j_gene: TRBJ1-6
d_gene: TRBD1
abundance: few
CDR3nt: TGTGCCAGTAGTCGGGACAGCCCGAATTCACCCCTCCACTTT
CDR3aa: CASSRDSPNSPLHF